The entry below describes one T cell receptor beta chain. No antigen is known for it. This sample was taken from a study of identical twins. Broader study findings: Conclusions rested on cross-sectional statistics rather than following the same donors. Models underpredicted monozygotic twin sharing of out-of-frame TCR alpha.

TCRdb analysed the 5' RACE reads with MiXCR anew, one entry per CDR3 protein. The table records approximately 590,000 distinct CDR3 sequences, around a tenth of them present only once. V was clipped by 5 bases and J by 0 bases; unmatched bases: 10. The CDR3 is made up of 16 amino acids. These data also featured in a second study, about yellow fever vaccine responses in identical twins.

The chain is built from TRBV12-3 or TRBV12-4 and TRBJ2-7, with TRBD2 identical over 7 bases. The sample comprised PBMCs. The receptor's source is a woman under 30 in good health. The CDR3 loop reads CASSHGLRESSYEQYF. The CDR3 nucleotides read TGTGCCAGCAGTCATGGATTGCGGGAGAGCTCCTACGAGCAGTACTTC.